This T cell receptor beta chain was captured by sequencing in a study of blood T cell repertoires in COVID-19. Turning to the study itself: Acute-phase and convalescent COVID-19 samples originated in the United States, Italy and Spain.

The table lists this clone with a few counts. Other nucleotide sequences from this sample produce the same CDR3. From germline, CDR1 is SGHNT and CDR2 YYREEE (reference sequence). Trimming shortened V by 2 bases and J by 1 base, and 9 bases separated the two germline ends. CDR3 length equals 14 residues. Enrolment of Seattle patients took place during active infection, and they were followed longitudinally. TCRdb keeps only in-frame clones here, not all; method: immunoSEQ multiplex PCR. Of 400,000 to 450,000 clones detected, approximately 88% appear once; the ten largest clones hold roughly 12%. The V gene is TRBV5-4, the J gene TRBJ1-1; D remains ambiguous. The TCR was taken from a woman in her 50s with COVID-19, enrolled during active disease. Sequencing was performed on peripheral blood. CDR3 in amino acids: CASSFSTGNTEAFF. The CDR3 DNA reads TGTGCCAGCAGCTTCTCGACGGGGAACACTGAAGCTTTCTTT.